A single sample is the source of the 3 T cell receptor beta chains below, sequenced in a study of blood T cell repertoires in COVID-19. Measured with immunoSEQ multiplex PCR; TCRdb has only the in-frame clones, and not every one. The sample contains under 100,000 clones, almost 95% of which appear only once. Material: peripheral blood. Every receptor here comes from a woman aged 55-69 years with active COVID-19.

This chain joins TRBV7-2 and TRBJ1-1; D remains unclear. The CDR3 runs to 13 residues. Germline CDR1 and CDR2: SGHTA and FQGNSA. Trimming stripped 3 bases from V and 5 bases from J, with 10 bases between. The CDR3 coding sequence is TGTGCCAGCAGCTTCGAGACAAGGACTGAAGCTTTCTTT. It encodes CASSFETRTEAFF.

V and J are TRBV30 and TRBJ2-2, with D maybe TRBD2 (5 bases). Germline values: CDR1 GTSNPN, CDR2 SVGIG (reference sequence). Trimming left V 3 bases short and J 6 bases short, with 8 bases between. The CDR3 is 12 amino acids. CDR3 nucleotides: TGTGCCTGGAGGAGGGATTCCGGGGAGCTGTTTTTT. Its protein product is CAWRRDSGELFF.

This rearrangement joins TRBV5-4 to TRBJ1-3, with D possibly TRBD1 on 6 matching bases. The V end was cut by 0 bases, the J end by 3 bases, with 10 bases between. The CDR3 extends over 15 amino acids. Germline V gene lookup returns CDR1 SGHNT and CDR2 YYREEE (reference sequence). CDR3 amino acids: CASSLDRVGGNTIYF. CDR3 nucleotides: TGTGCCAGCAGCTTGGACAGGGTGGGTGGAAACACCATATATTTT.